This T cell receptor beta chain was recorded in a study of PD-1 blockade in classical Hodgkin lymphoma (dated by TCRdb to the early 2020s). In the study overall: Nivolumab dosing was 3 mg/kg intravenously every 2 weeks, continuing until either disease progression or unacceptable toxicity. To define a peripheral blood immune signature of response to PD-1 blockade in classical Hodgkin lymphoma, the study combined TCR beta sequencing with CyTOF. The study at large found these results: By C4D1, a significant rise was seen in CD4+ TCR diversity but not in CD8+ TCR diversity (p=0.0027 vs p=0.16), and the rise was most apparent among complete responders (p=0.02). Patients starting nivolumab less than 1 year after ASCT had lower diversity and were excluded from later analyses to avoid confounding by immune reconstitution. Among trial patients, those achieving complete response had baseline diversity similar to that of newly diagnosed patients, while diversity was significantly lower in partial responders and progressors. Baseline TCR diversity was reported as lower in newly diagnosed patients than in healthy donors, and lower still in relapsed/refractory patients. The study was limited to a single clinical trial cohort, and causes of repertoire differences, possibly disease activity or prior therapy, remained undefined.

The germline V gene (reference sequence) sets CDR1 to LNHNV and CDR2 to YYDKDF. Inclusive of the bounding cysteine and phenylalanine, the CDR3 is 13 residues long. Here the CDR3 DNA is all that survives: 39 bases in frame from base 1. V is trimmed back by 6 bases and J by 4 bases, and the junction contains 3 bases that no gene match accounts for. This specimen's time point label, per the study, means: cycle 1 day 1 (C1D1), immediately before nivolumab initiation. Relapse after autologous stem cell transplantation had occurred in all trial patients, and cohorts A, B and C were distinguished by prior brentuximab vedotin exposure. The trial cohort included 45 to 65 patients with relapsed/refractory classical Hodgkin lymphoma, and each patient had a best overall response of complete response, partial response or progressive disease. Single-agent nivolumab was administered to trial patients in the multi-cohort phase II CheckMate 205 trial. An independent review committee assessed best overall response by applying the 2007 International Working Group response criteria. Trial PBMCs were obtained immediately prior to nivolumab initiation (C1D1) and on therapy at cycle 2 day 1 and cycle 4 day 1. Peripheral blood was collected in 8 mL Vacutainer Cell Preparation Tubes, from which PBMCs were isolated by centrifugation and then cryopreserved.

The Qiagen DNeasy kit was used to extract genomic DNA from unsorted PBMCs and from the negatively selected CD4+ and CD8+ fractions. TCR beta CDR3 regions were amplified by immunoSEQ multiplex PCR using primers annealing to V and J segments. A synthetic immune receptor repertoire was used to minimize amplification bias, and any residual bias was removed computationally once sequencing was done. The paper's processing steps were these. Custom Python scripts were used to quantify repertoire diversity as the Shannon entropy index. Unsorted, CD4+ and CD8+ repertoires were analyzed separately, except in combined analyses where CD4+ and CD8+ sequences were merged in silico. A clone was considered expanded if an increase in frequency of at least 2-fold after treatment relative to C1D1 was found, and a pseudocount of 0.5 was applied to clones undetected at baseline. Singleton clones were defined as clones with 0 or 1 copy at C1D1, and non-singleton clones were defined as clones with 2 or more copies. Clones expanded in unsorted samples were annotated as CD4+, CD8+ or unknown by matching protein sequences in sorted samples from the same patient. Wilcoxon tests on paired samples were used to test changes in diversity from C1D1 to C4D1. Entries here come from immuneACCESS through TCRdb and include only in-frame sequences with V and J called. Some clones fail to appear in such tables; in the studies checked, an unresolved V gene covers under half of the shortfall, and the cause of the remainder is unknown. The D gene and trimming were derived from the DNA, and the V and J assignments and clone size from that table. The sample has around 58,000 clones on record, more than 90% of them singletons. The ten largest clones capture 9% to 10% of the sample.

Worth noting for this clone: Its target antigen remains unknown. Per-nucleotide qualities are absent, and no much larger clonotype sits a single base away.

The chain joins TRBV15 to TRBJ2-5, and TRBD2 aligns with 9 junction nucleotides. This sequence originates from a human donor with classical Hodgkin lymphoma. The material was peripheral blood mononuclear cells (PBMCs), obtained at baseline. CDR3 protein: CATRIAGVETQYF. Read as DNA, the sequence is TGTGCCACCAGGATAGCGGGGGTAGAGACCCAGTACTTC.